Below are 23 T cell receptor beta chains sequenced from a single sample in a study of T cell responses to AZD1222 COVID-19 vaccine. The data were produced by immunoSEQ multiplex PCR, yet TCRdb's version contains in-frame clones alone and is incomplete. The sample has over 120,000 clones, and its top ten clones hold 2.2%. Material for sequencing was peripheral blood. These receptors were taken from an adult in good health.

V gene TRBV6-5 combines with J gene TRBJ1-2; 10 nucleotides align to TRBD1. Trimming at V came to 6 bases and at J to 1 base, leaving 5 bases not matched to a gene. The CDR3 is 15 amino acids. In germline, CDR1 is MNHEY, CDR2 SVGAGI. Written as DNA, the CDR3 is TGTGCCAGCAGGGGGACAGGGGCCGATAACTATGGCTACACCTTC. Amino acids: CASRGTGADNYGYTF.

J is TRBJ1-2 and V is TRBV18, with a tentative D call TRBD1 (5 bases). The CDR3 length is 15 residues. V dropped 3 bases and J dropped 0 bases, with 11 bases sitting between them. The V gene's germline CDR1 is KGHSH and CDR2 LQKENI. CDR3 sequence reads: CASSPGGEPNYGYTF. The CDR3 region has the DNA TGTGCCAGCTCACCGGGAGGGGAACCTAACTATGGCTACACCTTC. Combining the CDR3 with reference TRBV18 and TRBJ1-2 gives the whole variable domain NAGVMQNPRHLVRRRGQEARLRCSPMKGHSHVYWYRQLPEEGLKFMVYLQKENIIDESGMPKERFSAEFPKEGPSILRIQQVVRGDSAAYFCASSPGGEPNYGYTFGSGTRLTVV.

The J gene is TRBJ1-3, the V gene TRBV7-7; 7 bases fit TRBD1. J was trimmed by 2 bases and V by 5 bases; bases with no gene match: 6. This CDR3 is 15 amino acids long. Per the germline V gene, CDR1 is SSHAT and CDR2 is FNYEAQ (reference sequence). This CDR3 reads CASSPATGAGNTIYF. For the CDR3, the DNA is TGTGCCAGCAGCCCCGCCACAGGGGCTGGAAACACCATATATTTT.

The chain is built from TRBV6-2 or TRBV6-3 and TRBJ1-2, with 8 bases fitting TRBD1. The ends lost 6 bases at V and 2 bases at J; junction bases unmatched: 5. Germline V lookup: CDR1 MNHEY, CDR2 SVGEGT. This CDR3 region has 14 residues. In DNA, the CDR3 is TGTGCCAGCAGCTCGGACAGGGTAAACTATGGCTACACCTTC. This translates into CASSSDRVNYGYTF.

The V and J genes are TRBV9 and TRBJ2-1, with a tentative D call TRBD1 (5 bases). V lost 3 bases to trimming and J lost 6 bases, with 13 bases between them. From germline, CDR1 is SGDLS and CDR2 YYNGEE. The CDR3 covers 14 residues. CDR3 loop: CASSDRRLPNEQFF. The CDR3 region has the DNA TGTGCCAGCAGCGACAGGAGACTTCCCAATGAGCAGTTCTTC. The full variable domain, its missing parts supplied by reference TRBV9 and TRBJ2-1, is DSGVTQTPKHLITATGQRVTLRCSPRSGDLSVYWYQQSLDQGLQFLIQYYNGEERAKGNILERFSAQQFPDLHSELNLSSLELGDSALYFCASSDRRLPNEQFFGPGTRLTVL.

The CDR3 DNA reads TGTGCCAGCAGCTTGGCCTTAGCGGGGGGGTACTCCTACGAGCAGTACTTC. It yields the protein CASSLALAGGYSYEQYF. The V gene is TRBV5-4, the J gene TRBJ2-7, with TRBD2 matching over 11 bases. Unmatched junction bases numbered 5, after V lost 0 bases and J lost 0 bases. Germline CDR1 reads SGHNT; CDR2 reads YYREEE (reference sequence). The CDR3 loop spans 17 amino acids.

The chain couples TRBV11-1 to TRBJ1-3; 9 bases line up with TRBD1. V dropped 5 bases and J dropped 2; count of bases not matched to a gene: 4. The CDR3 is 15 residues long. Germline V CDR1 and CDR2: SGHAT, FQDESV (reference sequence). The CDR3 region is CASSTQGATGNTIYF. CDR3 DNA sequence: TGTGCCAGCAGCACACAGGGGGCGACTGGAAACACCATATATTTT.

This rearrangement joins TRBV11-2 to TRBJ1-1; D may be TRBD1 (5 bases). V lost 1 base and J 1 base, leaving 10 bases between the germline ends. Germline V gene data show CDR1 as SGHAT and CDR2 as FQNNGV. CDR3 length equals 15 residues. The chain's CDR3 is CASSLVLGGNTEAFF. The DNA of the CDR3 is TGTGCCAGCAGCTTAGTCCTGGGGGGGAACACTGAAGCTTTCTTT.

This chain links TRBV4-3 with TRBJ1-4; 8 bases are shared with TRBD1. The CDR3 loop spans 15 amino acids. CDR1 and CDR2 (germline): LGHNA, YSLEER. V shed 2 bases, J shed 3 bases, and the junction held 2 bases outside the gene matches. The CDR3 nucleotides are TGCGCCAGCAGCCAACTGACAGGGGCTAATGAAAAACTGTTTTTT. Its translation is CASSQLTGANEKLFF.

The chain combines TRBV7-2 with TRBJ2-1; 8 nucleotides line up with TRBD2. The germline CDR1 and CDR2 sequences are SGHTA and FQGNSA. The CDR3 extends over 14 amino acids. Germline trimming cut 5 bases from V and 6 bases from J; bases unmatched to any gene: 6. CDR3 region: CASSLSSGANEQFF. CDR3 DNA: TGTGCCAGCAGCCTCAGTAGCGGGGCCAATGAGCAGTTCTTC.

The chain joins TRBV4-2 to TRBJ1-1; D might be TRBD1 (5 bases). The germline V and J ends were trimmed by 0 bases and 4 bases, with 12 bases remaining between them. The CDR3 consists of 15 residues. CDR1 is LGHNA and CDR2 is YNFKEQ in the germline V gene. CDR3 amino acids: CASSQEWAGPTEAFF. As DNA, the CDR3 is TGTGCCAGCAGCCAAGAATGGGCAGGGCCCACTGAAGCTTTCTTT.

This chain joins TRBV2 and TRBJ1-5, with a possible D match to TRBD1 (5 bases). This CDR3 is built from 14 residues. Trimming left V 3 bases short and J 1 base short, with 7 bases between. CDR1 SNHLY and CDR2 FYNNEI come from the germline V gene. The CDR3 nucleotides are TGTGCCAGCAGTGAGGGGGTGAGCAATCAGCCCCAGCATTTT. It encodes CASSEGVSNQPQHF.

The chain joins TRBV14 to TRBJ1-4, with D uncertain. Germline loops: CDR1 SGHDN, CDR2 FVKESK. V lost 1 base and J 8 bases, leaving 17 bases between the germline ends. The CDR3 is made up of 16 amino acids. CDR3: CASSQGRVAVWEKLFF. The DNA of the CDR3 is TGTGCCAGCAGCCAAGGTCGGGTGGCGGTGTGGGAAAAACTGTTTTTT.

This chain uses TRBV5-1 with TRBJ1-2; D remains unclear. V dropped 4 bases and J dropped 6 bases, with 19 bases sitting between them. Germline V gives CDR1 SGHRS, CDR2 YFSETQ. This CDR3 has 15 residues. The CDR3 spells CASSANSGHGNGYTF. In nucleotides, the CDR3 is TGCGCCAGCAGCGCGAACTCCGGGCACGGAAATGGCTACACCTTC.

The chain joins TRBV18 to TRBJ1-5, with a weak D call TRBD1 (5 bases). Trimming shortened V by 3 bases and J by 4 bases, and 13 bases separated the two germline ends. Germline CDR1 reads KGHSH; CDR2 reads LQKENI. This CDR3 spans 15 amino acids. This CDR3 is CASSPSDMINQPQHF. In DNA, the CDR3 is TGTGCCAGCTCACCTTCGGACATGATAAATCAGCCCCAGCATTTT.

The chain combines TRBV6-1 with TRBJ1-2; D call uncertain. Trimming took 2 bases from V and 4 from J, leaving 8 bases between them. Germline V CDR1 and CDR2: MNHNS, SASEGT. This CDR3 comprises 13 residues. The CDR3 reads CASSEYLSYGYTF. CDR3 bases: TGTGCCAGCAGTGAATATCTCAGCTATGGCTACACCTTC.

The genes are TRBV11-2 and TRBJ1-1; possibly TRBD1 for D (6 bases). V gave up 6 bases and J gave up 5 bases, with 19 bases separating them. This CDR3 is 15 amino acids long. Per the germline V gene, CDR1 is SGHAT and CDR2 is FQNNGV. The DNA of the CDR3 is TGTGCCAGCAGTTTCCAGGGGTCGGTATTAACTGAAGCTTTCTTT. Its protein is CASSFQGSVLTEAFF.

In DNA, the CDR3 is TGTGCCAGTAGTATAGTCCGGACAGCCACCACTGAAGCTTTCTTT. It encodes CASSIVRTATTEAFF. The genes are TRBV19 and TRBJ1-1; D is perhaps TRBD1 (6 bases). V lost 1 base and J lost 4, with 13 bases in between. In germline, CDR1 is LNHDA, CDR2 SQIVND (reference sequence). The CDR3 runs 15 residues.

This chain uses TRBV29-1 with TRBJ2-1; 12 nucleotides align to TRBD1. The trim removed 8 bases at V and 8 bases at J, leaving 10 bases unmatched. Per the germline V gene, CDR1 is SQVTM and CDR2 is ANQGSEA. This CDR3 is built from 14 residues. The CDR3 spells CSSLMGTGGYEQFF. The DNA of the CDR3 is TGCAGCTCCCTAATGGGGACAGGGGGCTATGAGCAGTTCTTC.

This chain links TRBV5-4 with TRBJ2-1, with a possible D match to TRBD2 (6 bases). The CDR3 extends over 15 amino acids. Trimming left V 3 bases short and J 2 bases short, with 12 bases between. CDR1 and CDR2 from the germline V gene are SGHNT and YYREEE (reference sequence). The CDR3 spells CASSSGGNPYNEQFF. The CDR3 DNA reads as TGTGCCAGCAGCTCTGGGGGGAACCCCTACAATGAGCAGTTCTTC.

This sequence joins TRBV7-9 and TRBJ1-2; possible D gene TRBD1, 5 bases. Between the trimmed V and J ends, which lost 3 bases and 2 bases, there was a span of 10 bases. The CDR3 runs 14 residues. The germline V gene has CDR1 SEHNR and CDR2 FQNEAQ (reference sequence). The CDR3 region has the DNA TGTGCCAGCAGCTTCACGGGGGTGAACTATGGCTACACCTTC. This codes for CASSFTGVNYGYTF.

CDR3 sequence reads: CASSEARGRPSYTF. DNA of the CDR3: TGTGCCAGCAGTGAGGCCAGGGGCCGACCTTCCTACACCTTC. This chain connects TRBV2 to TRBJ1-2; D is perhaps TRBD1 (6 bases). Trimming stripped 3 bases from V and 10 bases from J, with 18 bases between. This CDR3 spans 14 amino acids. Germline CDR1 SNHLY, CDR2 FYNNEI.

The chain is built from TRBV12-5 and TRBJ1-6, with D unclear. CDR1 and CDR2 (germline): LGHNT, FRNRAP. The V end was cut by 1 base, the J end by 7 bases, with 2 bases between. This CDR3 is 12 amino acids long. For the CDR3, the DNA is TGTGCTAGTGGTTTGGACAATTCACCCCTCCACTTT. Protein sequence: CASGLDNSPLHF.